Shown below are 20 T cell receptor beta chains from a single sample sequenced in a study of blood T cell repertoires in COVID-19 (TCRdb year 2020). Libraries were made using the immunoSEQ multiplex PCR assay. Drawn from immuneACCESS, this table holds only the in-frame rearrangements with V and J called that TCRdb kept. Clones are partly lost; checked studies trace under half to an unresolved V gene and leave the rest unexplained. This sample lists around 69,000 clones; about 82% were detected once. 1.8% of the sample is taken by the ten largest. What was sequenced was peripheral blood. These receptors all come from an older woman with acute or convalescent COVID-19.

The chain links TRBV7-8 to TRBJ1-1; D perhaps matches TRBD1 (6 bases). The CDR3 is 13 amino acids. Germline values: CDR1 SGHVS, CDR2 FQNEAQ. V was clipped by 5 bases and J by 2 bases, with 9 bases between them. CDR3 in amino acids: CASSRQVNTEAFF. The CDR3 DNA sequence: TGTGCCAGCAGCCGACAGGTAAACACTGAAGCTTTCTTT.

The gene calls are TRBV4-2 and TRBJ2-3; tentatively, D is TRBD1 (5 bases). Trimming took 1 base from V and 2 from J, leaving 13 bases between them. CDR1 is LGHNA, CDR2 YNFKEQ, per germline. This CDR3 has 16 residues. In DNA form, the CDR3 reads TGTGCCAGCAGCCAAGTAAGGGGCGGAAACACAGATACGCAGTATTTT. Protein sequence: CASSQVRGGNTDTQYF.

This clone was detected a few times. This sequence joins TRBV12-3 or TRBV12-4 and TRBJ1-3; no clear D. Between the trimmed V and J ends, which lost 8 bases and 11 bases, there was a span of 16 bases. The length of the CDR3 is 12 residues. In nucleotides, the CDR3 is TGTGCCAGCTCAGCAGCAAGAGGCGCCATATATTTT. Its protein is CASSAARGAIYF.

The chain carries TRBV30 and TRBJ1-2; D call uncertain. The CDR3 has 12 amino acids. CDR1 and CDR2 from the germline V gene are GTSNPN and SVGIG (reference sequence). V was trimmed by 4 bases and J by 8 bases, leaving 14 bases between them. The chain's CDR3 is CAWTLSRGGYTF. The CDR3 nucleotides are TGTGCCTGGACCCTCTCCCGGGGAGGCTACACCTTC. Variable domain in full (rest from reference TRBV30 and TRBJ1-2): SQTIHQWPATLVQPVGSPLSLECTVEGTSNPNLYWYRQAAGRGLQLLFYSVGIGQISSEVPQNLSASRPQDRQFILSSKKLLLSDSGFYLCAWTLSRGGYTFGSGTRLTVV.

This chain joins TRBV6-5 and TRBJ1-2; the match to TRBD1 covers 8 bases. In germline, CDR1 is MNHEY, CDR2 SVGAGI. V was clipped by 9 bases and J by 0 bases; unmatched bases: 9. The CDR3 runs to 15 residues. CDR3 region: CASLGQVASNYGYTF. The CDR3 bases are TGTGCCAGTTTGGGACAGGTCGCCTCTAACTATGGCTACACCTTC.

This chain uses TRBV9 with TRBJ2-2; tentatively, D is TRBD1 (6 bases). The CDR3 covers 15 residues. Germline assignment: CDR1 SGDLS and CDR2 YYNGEE. Trimming left V 4 bases short and J 2 bases short, with 12 bases between. Here the CDR3 reads CASSPQGSNTGELFF. DNA for the CDR3: TGTGCCAGCAGCCCCCAGGGGAGTAACACCGGGGAGCTGTTTTTT.

V gene TRBV27 combines with J gene TRBJ1-5; 7 nucleotides match TRBD1. CDR1 is MNHEY and CDR2 is SMNVEV in the germline V gene (reference sequence). The CDR3 runs to 13 residues. J was trimmed by 5 bases and V by 5 bases; bases with no gene match: 3. The CDR3 coding sequence is TGTGCCAGCAGTCCCCAGGGGGATCAGCCCCAGCATTTT. Its translation is CASSPQGDQPQHF.

This clone was counted between two and nine times. The chain combines TRBV2 with TRBJ1-5; a weak D match, TRBD1 (5 bases). With 10 bases removed from V and 3 bases from J, the gap between germline ends came to 13 bases. The germline V gene encodes CDR1 SNHLY and CDR2 FYNNEI. The CDR3 has 13 residues. CDR3 DNA: TGTGCCACCCAGGGAGGGGTCAATCAGCCCCAGCATTTT. It is translated as CATQGGVNQPQHF.

The V call is TRBV7-9, the J call TRBJ2-1; TRBD2 matches 8 bases. J lost 7 bases, V lost 7 bases, and 9 bases had no gene match. The CDR3 contains 14 residues. Germline CDR1 and CDR2: SEHNR and FQNEAQ (reference sequence). CDR3 sequence (DNA): TGTGCCAGCAACAAAGCGGGAGTAGGTAATGAGCAGTTCTTC. Amino acids: CASNKAGVGNEQFF.

This chain joins TRBV28 and TRBJ1-4; D remains unclear. The CDR3 contains 15 residues. Germline lookup yields CDR1 MDHEN and CDR2 SYDVKM. The V end lost 6 bases, the J end lost 5 bases, and 16 bases lay between the germline ends. The CDR3 sequence is CASSPTRGGNEKLFF. The CDR3 DNA reads as TGTGCCAGCAGCCCGACCAGAGGTGGGAATGAAAAACTGTTTTTT.

This sequence joins TRBV12-3 or TRBV12-4 and TRBJ1-5; D is perhaps TRBD1 (5 bases). The germline V and J ends were trimmed by 5 bases and 7 bases, with 12 bases remaining between them. This CDR3 is built from 13 residues. CDR3 amino acids: CASSEQAVQPQHF. The CDR3 DNA sequence: TGTGCCAGCAGTGAACAGGCGGTGCAGCCCCAGCATTTT.

This sequence joins TRBV5-6 and TRBJ2-5; no clear D. The V end was cut by 1 base, the J end by 1 base, with 5 bases between. Per the germline V gene, CDR1 is SGHDT and CDR2 is YYEEEE. The CDR3 spans 13 residues. The CDR3 region has the DNA TGTGCCAGCAGCTTGTTAGCCCAAGAGACCCAGTACTTC. As protein: CASSLLAQETQYF.

This sequence joins TRBV7-8 and TRBJ2-3; D is ambiguous. This CDR3 region has 13 residues. CDR1 and CDR2 (germline): SGHVS, FQNEAQ. Trimming pared 5 bases from V and 6 bases from J, leaving 12 bases between. CDR3 nucleotide sequence: TGTGCCAGCAGCCCCCATAGAGAGGATACGCAGTATTTT. Its translation is CASSPHREDTQYF.

This clone turned up a few times. The CDR3 loop reads CASSLLTGFQPQHF. CDR3 nucleotides: TGTGCCAGCAGTTTACTTACAGGGTTTCAGCCCCAGCATTTT. This chain links TRBV28 with TRBJ1-5; TRBD1 might be the D (6 bases). CDR3 length: 14 residues. The V gene's germline CDR1 is MDHEN and CDR2 SYDVKM. Between the trimmed V and J ends, which lost 2 bases and 6 bases, there was a span of 11 bases.

The chain carries TRBV7-2 and TRBJ1-1, with 10 positions matching TRBD1. The CDR3 contains 14 residues. CDR1 is SGHTA and CDR2 is FQGNSA in the germline V gene. V dropped 5 bases and J dropped 11; count of bases not matched to a gene: 11. The CDR3 spells CASSATGQGFGAFF. For the CDR3, the DNA is TGTGCCAGCAGCGCTACGGGACAGGGGTTTGGGGCTTTCTTT.

The rearrangement links TRBV28 to TRBJ2-4, with a weak D call TRBD1 (5 bases). Germline V gene lookup returns CDR1 MDHEN and CDR2 SYDVKM. The CDR3 covers 15 residues. Trimming stripped 5 bases from V and 0 bases from J, with 11 bases between. This CDR3 reads CASSRTTIAKNIQYF. In DNA, the CDR3 is TGTGCCAGCAGTCGGACAACAATAGCCAAAAACATTCAGTACTTC.

The rearrangement joins TRBV7-3 to TRBJ1-1; D gene unclear. CDR3 length: 14 amino acids. Looked up from germline, CDR1 is SGHTA and CDR2 is FQGTGA. V lost 6 bases to trimming and J lost 2 bases, with 13 bases between them. The chain's CDR3 is CASSSRGLNTEAFF. The CDR3 DNA sequence: TGTGCCAGCAGTTCGCGGGGTCTAAACACTGAAGCTTTCTTT.

The genes are TRBV7-2 and TRBJ1-5; a possible D gene is TRBD1 (5 bases). The CDR3 loop spans 14 amino acids. Germline V CDR1 and CDR2: SGHTA, FQGNSA. V was clipped by 5 bases and J by 4 bases, with 12 bases between them. The DNA for the CDR3 is TGTGCCAGCAGCCCTACGACAGTTAATCAGCCCCAGCATTTT. This sequence encodes CASSPTTVNQPQHF.

The chain has TRBV28 and TRBJ2-1, with 8 nucleotides matching TRBD1. Trimming took 5 bases from V and 3 from J; bases not matched to a gene: 9. The CDR3 is 16 amino acids. The germline V gene has CDR1 MDHEN and CDR2 SYDVKM. The DNA of the CDR3 is TGTGCCAGCAGTCCCTCCGGGACAGGCAGCTACAATGAGCAGTTCTTC. Protein sequence: CASSPSGTGSYNEQFF.

The V gene is TRBV2, the J gene TRBJ1-6, with 9 bases that match TRBD1. The CDR3 is made up of 13 amino acids. The germline V gene has CDR1 SNHLY and CDR2 FYNNEI. J was trimmed by 10 bases and V by 8 bases; bases with no gene match: 6. The CDR3 sequence: CASSGQGLSPLHF. In DNA form, the CDR3 reads TGTGCCAGCTCGGGACAGGGCCTATCACCCCTCCACTTT.